Listed below are T cell receptor beta chains from one sample, sequenced in a study of beta chain features in type 1 diabetes. Method: immunoSEQ multiplex PCR; TCRdb's copy keeps in-frame clones and lacks some. The table lists 640,000 or so clones, about 14% of them singletons. Sequencing was done on a sample of naive CD4+ T cells from blood. Every receptor here comes from a man aged 18 to 29 with type 1 diabetes. Both conserved end residues are part of each CDR3. The size of a clone is reported for some rows only, either as once, few or many, or as a class for expanded clones.

V	length	size	J	CDR3
TRBV6-5	13	-	TRBJ1-1	CASSRGGNTEAFF
TRBV30	13	-	TRBJ1-1	CACGQLMNTEAFF
TRBV9	16	few	TRBJ2-7	CASSAHSTSGAYEQYF
TRBV19	17	few	TRBJ1-5	CASSMEDRLRPDQPQHF
TRBV4-3	14	few	TRBJ2-3	CASSQDSGSDTQYF
TRBV23-1	17	few	TRBJ1-1	CASSQGFLPGRNTEAFF
TRBV7-9	15	few	TRBJ2-3	CASSSQRTWGDTQYF
TRBV28	12	few	TRBJ1-1	CASTGGFPEAFF
TRBV30	13	-	TRBJ1-5	CAWSQTSNQPQHF
TRBV4-3	16	few	TRBJ1-5	CASSQVPRQGIQPQHF
TRBV25-1	15	few	TRBJ1-1	CASSELGPTNTEAFF
TRBV5-6	16	few	-	CASSLAGGGLSYEQYF
TRBV30	12	-	TRBJ1-1	CASPLLQGRAFF
TRBV30	13	few	TRBJ2-5	CAWSLRVQETQYF
TRBV5-1	14	few	TRBJ1-1	CASSFRVLNTEAFF
TRBV7-9	13	few	TRBJ2-7	CASSLTGTYEQYF
TRBV7-2	17	-	TRBJ2-5	CASSYGLAGTSQETQYF
TRBV10-3	15	few	TRBJ2-2	CAISEGATNTGELFF
TRBV20-1	11	-	TRBJ1-5	CSARGGQPQHF
TRBV7-9	15	few	TRBJ2-5	CASSPLGVGQETQYF
TRBV18	16	-	TRBJ2-5	CASSPVARTTQETQYF
TRBV6-1	11	few	TRBJ1-5	CASNNNQPQHF
TRBV6-5	15	few	TRBJ2-3	CASSYSTGTPDTQYF
TRBV6-5	16	-	TRBJ2-3	CASIYSGTGVPDTQYF
TRBV21-1	12	few	TRBJ2-5	CASSIRPETQYF
TRBV11-3	13	-	TRBJ2-3	CASSFQGADTQYF
TRBV28	11	few	TRBJ2-5	CASSLLETQYF
TRBV28	11	-	TRBJ2-7	CASRVSYEQYF
TRBV7-3	14	-	TRBJ2-5	CASSPTSGQETQYF
TRBV19	12	-	TRBJ2-1	CASSTSGNEQFF
TRBV30	16	few	TRBJ2-6	CVVSQGTSSGANVLTF
TRBV30	13	-	TRBJ1-1	CAWSDQGFTEAFF
TRBV30	15	few	TRBJ1-5	CAWSFQTGGNQPQHF
TRBV6-1	13	-	TRBJ1-1	CASGDRVNTEAFF
TRBV6-5	14	-	TRBJ2-5	CASKPQGAGETQYF
TRBV4-3	15	-	TRBJ1-2	CASSQDLRQGGGYTF
TRBV2	12	-	TRBJ2-3	CASATGTDTQYF
TRBV10-3	14	-	TRBJ2-5	CAISESPHQETQYF
TRBV7-6	16	few	TRBJ2-1	CASSRDRESSYNEQFF
TRBV6-4	13	few	TRBJ1-1	CASRQGVNTEAFF
TRBV7-6	14	-	TRBJ1-6	CASSVGTGGSPLHF
TRBV6-5	15	few	TRBJ1-1	CASSLRQAVNTEAFF
TRBV19	15	-	TRBJ1-4	CASTPRIGTNEKLFF
TRBV29-1	15	-	TRBJ2-1	CSVLSGGNSYNEQFF
TRBV27	15	-	TRBJ2-7	CASRPGGTVSYEQYF
TRBV21-1	15	few	TRBJ1-1	CASSKEDGGLSEAFF
TRBV7-2	15	-	TRBJ1-2	CASSLAGRTDYGYTF
TRBV5-4	14	few	TRBJ2-1	CASSLASGSDEQFF